This section outlines one T cell receptor beta chain sequence together with its context. Treatment described: 15 to 20 received Ad26.COV2.S at low or high dose, single or two shots; 5 received placebo; per-sample allocation not given. Collection of the samples took place on day 63 after the first injection of vaccine or placebo. Produced via immunoSEQ multiplex PCR; TCRdb's table is partial and in-frame only. The data contain about 350,000 clones, 75% to 90% of them singletons. CDR3 length: 15 residues. Trimming removed 6 bases at V and 1 base at J, with 14 bases between. Germline V gene sequence: CDR1 KGHDR, CDR2 SFDVKD. The sample belongs to a study of Ad26.COV2.S vaccination and SARS-CoV-2 variants.

The sequencing here drew on peripheral blood, taken in a trial of Ad26.COV2.S vaccine versus placebo. This TCR came from a person aged 18-65 years who received the Ad26.COV2.S COVID-19 vaccine or a placebo. The J gene is TRBJ2-5, the V gene TRBV24-1, with D possibly TRBD1 on 5 matching bases. The CDR3 DNA is TGTGCCACCAGTCCAAGGGGTGAGGCCCAAGAGACCCAGTACTTC. This gives the protein CATSPRGEAQETQYF.